The clone carrying this T cell receptor beta chain has at least ten counts. Its antigen is currently unknown. The data were obtained in a study of early T cells in non-severe SARS-CoV-2 infection. Study context: Sequencing used unsorted whole-blood bulk RNA, so chains lack pairing.

In germline, CDR1 is SGHTA, CDR2 FQGTGA. Trimming left V 2 bases short and J 9 bases short, with 5 bases between. CDR3 length: 11 residues. Each CDR3 protein gets one entry after TCRdb re-called the 5' RACE reads with MiXCR. The data contain 45,000 to 50,000 distinct CDR3 sequences, around 6.4% of them singletons. Points from the study as a whole: The VDJdb matching leaned toward anti-spike CD8 responses and overlooked private and CD4 specificities.

This rearrangement joins TRBV7-3 to TRBJ2-1; weak D call: TRBD1 (5 bases). The source is an adult who was a healthcare worker with PCR-confirmed SARS-CoV-2 infection or an uninfected control (not recorded which). The starting material was whole blood, obtained at baseline. The CDR3 spells CASSLGAEQFF. The CDR3, as DNA: TGTGCCAGCAGCTTAGGGGCTGAGCAGTTCTTC.